This T cell receptor (beta chain) appears in the sequencing data of a study of blood T cell repertoires in COVID-19. At the level of the study: From T cells, B-cell-depleted T cells, or PBMCs came the material, which was cDNA or gDNA.

This CDR3 comprises 13 residues. The V segment lost 3 bases and the J segment 8 bases; nucleotides outside the gene matches: 4. Per germline, CDR1 SGHDN and CDR2 FVKESK. In the authors' methods: Quantification of nucleated cells was approximated via reference gene primer amplification. Clones were sequenced by immunoSEQ multiplex PCR, and TCRdb holds only the in-frame ones, with some missing. Clonal size and the V and J genes are those of that table, whereas D and trimming came from the DNA. The sample has 180,000 or so clones; about 90% are singletons. This chain links TRBV14 with TRBJ1-2; 9 bases align to TRBD1. The receptor's source is a man aged 40-49 years with active or convalescent COVID-19. The sample comprised peripheral blood. The CDR3 nucleotides are TGTGCCAGCAGCCAGAACAGGGGGCTCGGCTACACCTTC. This sequence encodes CASSQNRGLGYTF.